This T cell receptor (beta chain) derives from a study of lung T cells in sarcoidosis with Löfgren's syndrome listed by TCRdb under 2017. Broadly, across the study: Sarcoidosis was characterized as a granulomatous disease that is mostly pulmonary, in which CD4+ T cells accumulate in bronchoalveolar lavage fluid. The repertoire analyses focused on Löfgren's syndrome patients. On the study overall, not on this receptor specifically: Compared with control subjects, Lofgren's syndrome patients were reported to have TRAV12-1 and TRBV2 as the most expanded V gene segments. Recognition of a sarcoidosis-associated antigen was only suggested, and the antigen itself remained putative and was not identified. CDR3 motifs in TRAV12-1 and TRBV2 were reported to be shared across several Lofgren's syndrome patients, which suggests public CD4+ TCR repertoires. When alphabeta pairing was analyzed, TRAV12-1 tended to pair preferentially with TRBV2, and the resulting paired TCRs displayed CDR3 homology.

Measured from the cysteine to the phenylalanine, the CDR3 is 15 residues long. Only the CDR3 DNA stays, 45 bases, in frame from base 1. CDR1 and CDR2 were assigned from the germline V gene as SGHAT and FQNNGV. CD4+ T cells collected through bronchoalveolar lavage were the source used for profiling TCR repertoires. Remarks on this clonotype: Its antigen is currently not known. A read error may be the cause here, since a much bigger clone is one base away.

Sequenced on an Illumina MiSeq. TCRdb took the public reads, trimmed them with fastp at Q25, ran MiXCR for clone calling and kept in-frame beta chains. Each record represents a unique CDR3 protein, reported with the most common genes and DNA among its rows. The sample yields about 1,100 distinct CDR3 sequences; roughly 28% were counted once. The ten largest clones capture 55% to 60% of the sample. The sequence came from a human donor with sarcoidosis (Löfgren's syndrome or another form), or a control subject (not recorded which). The chain is made from TRBV11-2 and TRBJ2-1; a confident D gene designation cannot be given. Sequencing used CD4+ T cells from bronchoalveolar lavage. The nucleotide sequence is given as TGTGCCAGCAGCTTAGATGGGCTCTCCTACAATGGGCAGTTCTTC. It is translated as CASSLDGLSYNGQFF.